This T cell receptor (beta chain) was documented in a study of cytomegalovirus exposure and HLA in healthy donors. General study results and limits: The authors enumerated under 200 TCR beta chains as linked to cytomegalovirus. It was reported that the classifier diagnosed cytomegalovirus status with high specificity and sensitivity in both the original and validation cohorts.

Clones were read by immunoSEQ multiplex PCR, and TCRdb kept only the in-frame ones, dropping some. This sample has about 220,000 clones, with about 91% found just once. Note on this clone: The antigen is unknown.

Looked up from germline, CDR1 is SGHTA and CDR2 is FQGNSA. CDR3 length: 15 residues. The junction had 7 bases not matched to a gene; V was cut back by 2 bases and J by 5 bases. While the first cohort had 600 to 850 subjects, the donors belonged to the separate validation cohort of 120 subjects. Sequenced: PBMCs. The origin of this receptor is a woman in her late teens or twenties in good health and CMV-seronegative. The rearrangement uses TRBV7-2 and TRBJ2-5, with 8 bases that match TRBD2. The CDR3 sequence is CASSLPLADGETQYF. The DNA of the CDR3 is TGTGCCAGCAGCTTACCACTAGCGGACGGGGAGACCCAGTACTTC. Combining the CDR3 with reference TRBV7-2 and TRBJ2-5 gives the whole variable domain GAGVSQSPSNKVTEKGKDVELRCDPISGHTALYWYRQSLGQGLEFLIYFQGNSAPDKSGLPSDRFSAERTGGSVSTLTIQRTQQEDSAVYLCASSLPLADGETQYFGPGTRLLVL.